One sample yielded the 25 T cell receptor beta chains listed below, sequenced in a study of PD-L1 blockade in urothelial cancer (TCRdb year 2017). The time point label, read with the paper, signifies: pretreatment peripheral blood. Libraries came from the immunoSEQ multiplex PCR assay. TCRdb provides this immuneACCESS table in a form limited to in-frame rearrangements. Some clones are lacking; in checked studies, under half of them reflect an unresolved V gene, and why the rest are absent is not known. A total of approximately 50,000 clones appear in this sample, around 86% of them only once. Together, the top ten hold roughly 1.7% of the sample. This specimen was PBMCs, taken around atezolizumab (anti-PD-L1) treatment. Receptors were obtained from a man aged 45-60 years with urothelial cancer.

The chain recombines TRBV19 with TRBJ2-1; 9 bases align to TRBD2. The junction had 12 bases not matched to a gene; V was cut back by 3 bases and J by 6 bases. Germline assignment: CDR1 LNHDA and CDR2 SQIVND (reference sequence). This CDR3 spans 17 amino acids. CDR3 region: CASSILAGGPGLNEQFF. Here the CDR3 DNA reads TGTGCCAGTAGTATTCTGGCGGGGGGGCCCGGTCTCAATGAGCAGTTCTTC. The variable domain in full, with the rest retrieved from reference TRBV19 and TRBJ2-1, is DGGITQSPKYLFRKEGQNVTLSCEQNLNHDAMYWYRQDPGQGLRLIYYSQIVNDFQKGDIAEGYSVSREKKESFPLTVTSAQKNPTAFYLCASSILAGGPGLNEQFFGPGTRLTVL.

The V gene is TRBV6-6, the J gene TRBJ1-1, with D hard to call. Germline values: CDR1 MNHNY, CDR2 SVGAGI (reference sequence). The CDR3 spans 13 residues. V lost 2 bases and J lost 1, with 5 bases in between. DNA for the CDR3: TGTGCCAGCAGTTACCCAGAGAACACTGAAGCTTTCTTT. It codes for CASSYPENTEAFF.

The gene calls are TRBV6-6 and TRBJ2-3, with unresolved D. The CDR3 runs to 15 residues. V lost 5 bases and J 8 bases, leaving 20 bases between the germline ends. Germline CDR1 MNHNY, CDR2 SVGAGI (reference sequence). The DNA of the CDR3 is TGTGCCAGCAGTACATCGTCTAGTCCCTCCGGTACGCAGTATTTT. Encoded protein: CASSTSSSPSGTQYF.

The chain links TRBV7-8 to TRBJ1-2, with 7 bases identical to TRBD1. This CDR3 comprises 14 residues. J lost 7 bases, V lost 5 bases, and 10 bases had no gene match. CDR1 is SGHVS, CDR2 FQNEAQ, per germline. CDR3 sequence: CASSNLDRWSGYTF. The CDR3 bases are TGTGCCAGCAGCAACCTGGACAGGTGGAGTGGCTACACCTTC.

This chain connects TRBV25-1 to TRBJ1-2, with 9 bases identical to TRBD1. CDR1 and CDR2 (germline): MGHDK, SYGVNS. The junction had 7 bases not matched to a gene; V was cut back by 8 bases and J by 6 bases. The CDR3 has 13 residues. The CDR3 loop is CASGGQGSNGYTF. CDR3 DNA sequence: TGTGCCAGCGGGGGACAGGGAAGTAATGGCTACACCTTC.

The chain's CDR3 is CASSLGGGDGYTF. CDR3 DNA: TGTGCCAGCAGCTTAGGAGGGGGCGATGGCTACACCTTC. J is TRBJ1-2 and V is TRBV7-8, with TRBD1 identical over 7 bases. With 1 base clipped from V and 6 bases from J, the junction kept 2 bases outside the gene matches. Germline V gene data show CDR1 as SGHVS and CDR2 as FQNEAQ. CDR3 length: 13 amino acids. The full variable domain, rest sourced from reference TRBV7-8 and TRBJ1-2, is GAGVSQSPRYKVAKRGQDVALRCDPISGHVSLFWYQQALGQGPEFLTYFQNEAQLDKSGLPSDRFFAERPEGSVSTLKIQRTQQEDSAVYLCASSLGGGDGYTFGSGTRLTVV.

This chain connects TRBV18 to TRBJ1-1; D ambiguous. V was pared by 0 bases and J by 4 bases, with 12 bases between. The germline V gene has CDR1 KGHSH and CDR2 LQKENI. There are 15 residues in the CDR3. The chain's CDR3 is CASSPPEAFGTEAFF. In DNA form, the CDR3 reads TGTGCCAGCTCACCACCTGAAGCCTTCGGCACTGAAGCTTTCTTT.

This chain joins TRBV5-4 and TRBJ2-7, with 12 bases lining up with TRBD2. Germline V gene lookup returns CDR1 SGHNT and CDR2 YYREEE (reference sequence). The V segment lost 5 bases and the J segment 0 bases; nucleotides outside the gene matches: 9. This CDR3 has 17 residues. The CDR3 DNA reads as TGTGCCAGCAGTTCTCACACTAGCGGGGGGAGCTCCTACGAGCAGTACGTC. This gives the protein CASSSHTSGGSSYEQYV.

The CDR3: CASREGTAYGYTF. In nucleotides, the CDR3 is TGTGCCAGCAGGGAGGGGACAGCCTATGGCTACACCTTC. The V call is TRBV6-1, the J call TRBJ1-2, with 7 bases aligning to TRBD1. V shed 6 bases, J shed 4 bases, and the junction held 5 bases outside the gene matches. The CDR3 has 13 amino acids. The germline V gene has CDR1 MNHNS and CDR2 SASEGT.

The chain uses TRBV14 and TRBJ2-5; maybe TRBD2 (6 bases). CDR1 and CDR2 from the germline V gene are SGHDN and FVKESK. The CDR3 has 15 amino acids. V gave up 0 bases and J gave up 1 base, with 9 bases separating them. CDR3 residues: CASSQEVLAQETQYF. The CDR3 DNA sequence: TGTGCCAGCAGCCAAGAAGTACTAGCCCAAGAGACCCAGTACTTC. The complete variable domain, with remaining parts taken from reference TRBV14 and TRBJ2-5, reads EAGVTQFPSHSVIEKGQTVTLRCDPISGHDNLYWYRRVMGKEIKFLLHFVKESKQDESGMPNNRFLAERTGGTYSTLKVQPAELEDSGVYFCASSQEVLAQETQYFGPGTRLLVL.

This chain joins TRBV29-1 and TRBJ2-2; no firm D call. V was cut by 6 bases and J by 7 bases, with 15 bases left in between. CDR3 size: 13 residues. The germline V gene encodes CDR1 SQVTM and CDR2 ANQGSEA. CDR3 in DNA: TGCAGCGTCCGGGTCCCCACCATCGGGGAGCTGTTTTTT. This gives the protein CSVRVPTIGELFF.

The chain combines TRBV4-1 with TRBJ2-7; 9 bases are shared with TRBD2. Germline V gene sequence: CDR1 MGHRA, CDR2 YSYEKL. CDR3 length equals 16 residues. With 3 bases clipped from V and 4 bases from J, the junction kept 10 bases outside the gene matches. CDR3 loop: CASSHDSSGDKYEQYF. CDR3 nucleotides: TGCGCCAGCAGCCACGACTCTAGCGGGGACAAATACGAGCAGTACTTC.

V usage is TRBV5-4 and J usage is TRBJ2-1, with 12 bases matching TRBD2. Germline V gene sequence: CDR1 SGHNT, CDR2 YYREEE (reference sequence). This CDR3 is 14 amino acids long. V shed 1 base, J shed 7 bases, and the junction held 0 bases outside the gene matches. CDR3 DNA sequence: TGTGCCAGCAGCTTGACTAGCGGGAGGAATGAGCAGTTCTTC. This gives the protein CASSLTSGRNEQFF.

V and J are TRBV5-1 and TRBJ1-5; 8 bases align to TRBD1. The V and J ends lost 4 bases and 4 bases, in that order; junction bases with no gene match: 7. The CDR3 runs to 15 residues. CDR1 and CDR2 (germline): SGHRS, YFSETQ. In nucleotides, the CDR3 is TGCGCCAGCAGCATGGGGACAGGAGCGAATCAGCCCCAGCATTTT. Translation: CASSMGTGANQPQHF.

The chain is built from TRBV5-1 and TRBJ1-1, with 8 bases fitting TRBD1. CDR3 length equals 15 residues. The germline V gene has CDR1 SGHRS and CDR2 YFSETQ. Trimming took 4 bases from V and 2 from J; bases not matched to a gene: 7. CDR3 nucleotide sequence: TGCGCCAGCAGCGATCAGGGGGCCGGTAACACTGAAGCTTTCTTT. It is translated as CASSDQGAGNTEAFF. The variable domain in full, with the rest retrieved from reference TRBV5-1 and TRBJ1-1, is KAGVTQTPRYLIKTRGQQVTLSCSPISGHRSVSWYQQTPGQGLQFLFEYFSETQRNKGNFPGRFSGRQFSNSRSEMNVSTLELGDSALYLCASSDQGAGNTEAFFGQGTRLTVV.

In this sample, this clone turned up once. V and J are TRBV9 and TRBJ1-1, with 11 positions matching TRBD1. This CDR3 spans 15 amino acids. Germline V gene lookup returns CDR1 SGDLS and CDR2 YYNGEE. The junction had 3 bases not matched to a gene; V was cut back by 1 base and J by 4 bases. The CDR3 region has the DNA TGTGCCAGCAGCGTATCCGGGACAGGGGGCACTGAAGCTTTCTTT. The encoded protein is CASSVSGTGGTEAFF. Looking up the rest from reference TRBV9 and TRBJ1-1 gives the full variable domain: DSGVTQTPKHLITATGQRVTLRCSPRSGDLSVYWYQQSLDQGLQFLIQYYNGEERAKGNILERFSAQQFPDLHSELNLSSLELGDSALYFCASSVSGTGGTEAFFGQGTRLTVV.

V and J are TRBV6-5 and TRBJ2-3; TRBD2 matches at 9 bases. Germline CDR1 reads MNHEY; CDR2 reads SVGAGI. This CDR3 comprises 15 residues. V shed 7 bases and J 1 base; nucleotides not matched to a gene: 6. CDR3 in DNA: TGTGCCAGCAACAGCGGGAGGCCTCGCACAGATACGCAGTATTTT. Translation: CASNSGRPRTDTQYF.

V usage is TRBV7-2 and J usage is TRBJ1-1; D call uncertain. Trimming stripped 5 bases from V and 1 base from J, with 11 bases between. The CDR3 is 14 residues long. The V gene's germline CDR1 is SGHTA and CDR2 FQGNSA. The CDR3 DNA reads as TGTGCCAGCAGCCCCACGGTAGAGAACACTGAAGCTTTCTTT. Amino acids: CASSPTVENTEAFF.

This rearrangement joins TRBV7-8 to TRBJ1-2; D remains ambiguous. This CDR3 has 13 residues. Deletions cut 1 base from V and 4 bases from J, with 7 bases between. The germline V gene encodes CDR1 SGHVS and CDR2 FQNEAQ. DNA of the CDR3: TGTGCCAGCAGCTTAGGGAGCAGCTATGGCTACACCTTC. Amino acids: CASSLGSSYGYTF.

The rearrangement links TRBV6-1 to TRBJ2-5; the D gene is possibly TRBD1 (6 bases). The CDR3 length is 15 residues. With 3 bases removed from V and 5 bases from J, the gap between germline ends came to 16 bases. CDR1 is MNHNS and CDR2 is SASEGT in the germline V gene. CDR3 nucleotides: TGTGCCAGCAGTGATCAGCCAGGGGATCGGGAGACCCAGTACTTC. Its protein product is CASSDQPGDRETQYF.

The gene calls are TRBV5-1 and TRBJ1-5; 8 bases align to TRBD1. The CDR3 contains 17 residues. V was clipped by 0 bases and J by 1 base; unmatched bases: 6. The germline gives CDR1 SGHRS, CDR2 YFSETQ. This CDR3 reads CASSLGARTGSNQPQHF. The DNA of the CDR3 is TGCGCCAGCAGCTTGGGAGCGAGGACAGGGAGCAATCAGCCCCAGCATTTT.

The CDR3 region is CASSVAEGTGANVLTF. The CDR3 DNA is TGTGCCAGCAGCGTAGCCGAGGGTACTGGGGCCAACGTCCTGACTTTC. This chain connects TRBV9 to TRBJ2-6, with D perhaps TRBD2 (5 bases). Germline CDR1 reads SGDLS; CDR2 reads YYNGEE. Trimming took 0 bases from V and 2 from J, leaving 9 bases between them. The CDR3 contains 16 residues.

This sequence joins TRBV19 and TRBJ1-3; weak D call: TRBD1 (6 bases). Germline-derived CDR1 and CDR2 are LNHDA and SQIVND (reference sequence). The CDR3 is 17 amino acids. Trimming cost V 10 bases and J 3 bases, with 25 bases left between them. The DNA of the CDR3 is TGTGCCACCCACGACAGGCCTTCAATTGAGAGTGGAAACACCATATATTTT. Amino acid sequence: CATHDRPSIESGNTIYF.

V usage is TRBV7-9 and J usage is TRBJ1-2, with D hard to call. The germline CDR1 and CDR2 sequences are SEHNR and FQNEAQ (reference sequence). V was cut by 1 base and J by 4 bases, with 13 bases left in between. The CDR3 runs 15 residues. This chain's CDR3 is CASSLDVGNRYGYTF. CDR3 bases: TGTGCCAGCAGCTTAGACGTCGGGAATCGCTATGGCTACACCTTC. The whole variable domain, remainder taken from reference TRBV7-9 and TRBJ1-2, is DTGVSQNPRHKITKRGQNVTFRCDPISEHNRLYWYRQTLGQGPEFLTYFQNEAQLEKSRLLSDRFSAERPKGSFSTLEIQRTEQGDSAMYLCASSLDVGNRYGYTFGSGTRLTVV.

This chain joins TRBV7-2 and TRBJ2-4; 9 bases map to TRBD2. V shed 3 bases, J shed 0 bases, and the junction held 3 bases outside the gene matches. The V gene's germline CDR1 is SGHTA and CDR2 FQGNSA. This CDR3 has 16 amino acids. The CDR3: CASSLTSGLAKNIQYF. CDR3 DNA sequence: TGTGCCAGCAGCTTGACTAGCGGACTAGCCAAAAACATTCAGTACTTC. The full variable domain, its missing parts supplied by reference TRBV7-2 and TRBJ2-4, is GAGVSQSPSNKVTEKGKDVELRCDPISGHTALYWYRQSLGQGLEFLIYFQGNSAPDKSGLPSDRFSAERTGGSVSTLTIQRTQQEDSAVYLCASSLTSGLAKNIQYFGAGTRLSVL.